These T cell receptor beta chains were read from a single sample in a study of T-cell memory formation after mild COVID-19. TCRdb recomputed calls from the 5' RACE reads with MiXCR, one row per CDR3 protein. Of fewer than 550,000 distinct CDR3 sequences listed, about 20% are singletons. Material: PBMCs or a T cell subset sorted from them (not recorded which). The receptors originated from an adult woman who had mild COVID-19 (a few samples of this study predate the infection). Cell type and time point are not known. Each CDR3 is given with its conserved first and last residue. The D gene is left open where the match is weak. Some rows have no size entry. The others give once, few or many, or a class for an expanded clone.

CDR3aa,CDR3nt,abundance,d_gene,v_gene,len,j_gene
CASSLTDRALNNEQFF,TGTGCCAGCAGCTTGACGGACAGGGCCCTAAACAATGAGCAGTTCTTC,many,TRBD1,TRBV5-6,16,TRBJ2-1
CASSDRVGNQPQHF,TGTGCCAGCAGTGACAGGGTTGGCAATCAGCCCCAGCATTTT,.,.,TRBV2,14,TRBJ1-5
CASSSTGQGRNEKLFF,TGTGCCAGCAGTTCTACGGGACAGGGAAGGAATGAAAAACTGTTTTTT,.,TRBD1,TRBV7-2,16,TRBJ1-4
CASSKRASYNEQFF,TGTGCCAGCAGTAAGCGGGCCTCCTACAATGAGCAGTTCTTC,few,.,TRBV6-5,14,TRBJ2-1
CASSRVQGHGYTF,TGTGCCAGCAGCCGAGTACAGGGGCATGGCTACACCTTC,.,TRBD1,TRBV28,13,TRBJ1-2
CASSERQGYSLDGNTIYF,TGCGCCAGCAGCGAGCGACAGGGCTACAGCCTAGATGGAAACACCATATATTTT,few,TRBD1,TRBV4-1,18,TRBJ1-3
CASSQDYIPGNAQHF,TGTGCCAGCAGCCAAGATTACATCCCGGGAAATGCCCAGCATTTT,few,.,TRBV4-2,15,TRBJ1-5
CASSLASGTYYEQYF,TGTGCCAGCAGCCTAGCTTCGGGAACCTACTACGAGCAGTACTTC,many,.,TRBV13,15,TRBJ2-7
CASSEAGSVDTQYF,TGCGCCAGCTCCGAAGCCGGTAGTGTGGATACGCAGTATTTT,few,.,TRBV10-2,14,TRBJ2-3
CASSQDLTTGELFF,TGCGCCAGCAGCCAAGATTTAACCACCGGGGAGCTGTTTTTT,.,.,TRBV4-1,14,TRBJ2-2
CASSQWVGSSTDTQYF,TGTGCCAGCAGCCAATGGGTGGGATCAAGCACAGATACGCAGTATTTT,.,.,TRBV16,16,TRBJ2-3
CASSLVETTKQFF,TGTGCCAGCAGTTTAGTGGAGACGACTAAGCAGTTCTTC,.,.,TRBV12-3/TRBV12-4,13,TRBJ2-1
CASSLERDRTNTGELFF,TGTGCCAGCAGCTTAGAAAGGGACAGGACGAACACCGGGGAGCTGTTTTTT,.,TRBD1,TRBV7-8,17,TRBJ2-2
CASSLGLFWSEQFF,TGTGCCAGCAGCTTAGGTCTATTCTGGAGTGAGCAGTTCTTC,few,.,TRBV7-9,14,TRBJ2-1
CASSQLVRPNTEAFF,TGTGCCAGCAGCCAACTGGTCAGGCCGAACACTGAAGCTTTCTTT,.,.,TRBV3-1,15,TRBJ1-1
CASSLVVSTGELFF,TGTGCCAGCAGCTTAGTCGTCAGTACGGGGGAGCTGTTTTTT,.,.,TRBV7-9,14,TRBJ2-2
CARPTGTNTGELFF,TGTGCCAGGCCGACAGGGACGAACACCGGGGAGCTGTTTTTT,few,TRBD1,TRBV12-3/TRBV12-4,14,TRBJ2-2
CASSLSGTGGAGETQYF,TGTGCCAGCAGCTTAAGCGGGACAGGGGGCGCTGGGGAGACCCAGTACTTC,few,TRBD1,TRBV7-2,17,TRBJ2-5
CASSLASGQQWSLNF,TGTGCCAGCAGCTTAGCCTCAGGACAACAATGGTCCTTAAACTTC,.,.,TRBV7-2,15,TRBJ2-7
CASSEQGLNYGYTF,TGTGCCAGCAGCGAACAGGGGCTTAACTATGGCTACACCTTC,.,TRBD1,TRBV7-9,14,TRBJ1-2
CASSTQGVRGEAFF,TGTGCCAGTAGTACCCAGGGGGTCCGGGGGGAAGCTTTCTTT,few,TRBD1,TRBV19,14,TRBJ1-1
CASSQTNIINEQFF,TGTGCCAGCAGCCAAACCAACATTATCAATGAGCAGTTCTTC,few,.,TRBV14,14,TRBJ2-1
CASSPNGDRANYGYTF,TGTGCCAGCAGCCCGAACGGGGACAGAGCTAACTATGGCTACACCTTC,few,TRBD1,TRBV3-1,16,TRBJ1-2
CATGGGYEQYF,TGTGCCACGGGGGGCGGCTACGAGCAGTACTTC,.,.,TRBV27,11,TRBJ2-7
CASSHPGEQYF,TGTGCCAGCAGCCACCCGGGGGAGCAGTACTTC,.,.,TRBV5-6,11,TRBJ2-7
CASSQPRDRGNTIYF,TGCGCCAGCAGCCAGCCCCGGGACAGGGGTAACACCATATATTTT,.,TRBD1,TRBV4-1,15,TRBJ1-3
CSVEDSGRGRSYEQYF,TGCAGCGTTGAAGATTCGGGCCGGGGGAGATCCTACGAGCAGTACTTC,.,.,TRBV29-1,16,TRBJ2-7
CASSLEGASTQYF,TGTGCCAGCAGCTTAGAAGGGGCTAGCACGCAGTATTTT,few,.,TRBV13,13,TRBJ2-3
CASSRLNVAGSTDTQYF,TGTGCCAGCAGCCGGCTCAATGTAGCGGGAAGCACAGATACGCAGTATTTT,few,TRBD2,TRBV7-9,17,TRBJ2-3
CASSLGDSRGTEAFF,TGTGCCAGCAGTTTAGGGGACAGTAGGGGGACTGAAGCTTTCTTT,few,TRBD1,TRBV12-3/TRBV12-4,15,TRBJ1-1
CASSVPSGMNTEAFF,TGTGCCAGCAGCGTACCGTCAGGTATGAACACTGAAGCTTTCTTT,.,.,TRBV9,15,TRBJ1-1
CASSGRTGAETQYF,TGTGCCAGCAGTGGTCGGACAGGGGCGGAGACCCAGTACTTC,.,TRBD1,TRBV2,14,TRBJ2-5
CASTGVSLTYEQYF,TGTGCCAGCACGGGAGTGAGTTTAACCTACGAGCAGTACTTC,.,.,TRBV6-2/TRBV6-3,14,TRBJ2-7
CASSKQGSDTQYF,TGTGCCAGCAGCAAACAGGGATCAGATACGCAGTATTTT,.,.,TRBV6-6,13,TRBJ2-3
CASRYSGGANEQFF,TGTGCCAGCAGATACAGCGGGGGGGCCAATGAGCAGTTCTTC,.,TRBD2,TRBV25-1,14,TRBJ2-1
CASSRTSGSGVQYF,TGCGCCAGCAGCCGGACTAGCGGGAGCGGTGTGCAGTACTTC,few,TRBD2,TRBV4-3,14,TRBJ2-7
CASSLIGDTEAFF,TGTGCCAGCAGCTTGATTGGGGACACTGAAGCTTTCTTT,.,.,TRBV5-6,13,TRBJ1-1
CASSYRDSYGYTF,TGTGCCAGCAGTTACAGGGACAGCTATGGCTACACCTTC,.,TRBD1,TRBV6-5,13,TRBJ1-2
CASSQGFRDYEQYF,TGCGCCAGCAGCCAGGGTTTCCGGGATTACGAGCAGTACTTC,few,.,TRBV5-1,14,TRBJ2-7
CASSSATTSWSNEKLFF,TGCGCCAGCAGCTCAGCGACAACGTCGTGGAGTAATGAAAAACTGTTTTTT,.,.,TRBV5-1,17,TRBJ1-4
CASRPSIQQGAFF,TGTGCCAGCAGACCATCTATACAGCAGGGAGCTTTCTTT,.,.,TRBV3-1,13,TRBJ1-1
CATSRGQTGLYEQYF,TGTGCCACCAGCAGGGGCCAGACAGGGCTCTACGAGCAGTACTTC,.,TRBD1,TRBV15,15,TRBJ2-7
CASSPQGARPLLETQYF,TGTGCCAGCAGTCCCCAGGGAGCTCGCCCCCTTTTGGAGACCCAGTACTTC,.,.,TRBV12-3/TRBV12-4,17,TRBJ2-5
CASSVSGGVKETQYF,TGTGCCAGCAGCGTATCGGGTGGGGTTAAAGAGACCCAGTACTTC,.,.,TRBV9,15,TRBJ2-5
CASSFGQTGETQYF,TGTGCCAGCAGCTTCGGACAAACGGGGGAGACCCAGTACTTC,.,.,TRBV5-4,14,TRBJ2-5
CASGRVAKNIQYF,TGTGCCAGCGGCAGGGTAGCCAAAAACATTCAGTACTTC,.,.,TRBV25-1,13,TRBJ2-4
CSARAPWGRRGQETQYF,TGCAGTGCTAGGGCTCCCTGGGGGCGACGCGGGCAAGAGACCCAGTACTTC,.,.,TRBV20-1,17,TRBJ2-5
CASSWGPQGRYNEQFF,TGTGCCAGCAGCTGGGGGCCTCAGGGGCGCTACAATGAGCAGTTCTTC,.,.,TRBV7-6,16,TRBJ2-1
CASNGGASSYNEQFF,TGCGCCAGCAACGGGGGGGCCTCATCCTACAATGAGCAGTTCTTC,.,TRBD2,TRBV4-1,15,TRBJ2-1
CASSTRTGYGYTF,TGTGCCAGTAGTACGCGGACAGGTTATGGCTACACCTTC,.,TRBD1,TRBV19,13,TRBJ1-2
CASSLGVGQGALQDTQYF,TGTGCCAGCAGCTTAGGGGTTGGACAGGGGGCGCTTCAAGATACGCAGTATTTT,.,TRBD1,TRBV7-4,18,TRBJ2-3
CAWSATGQGKDTQYF,TGTGCCTGGAGCGCGACAGGTCAAGGGAAAGATACGCAGTATTTT,.,.,TRBV30,15,TRBJ2-3
CSVTDRDYGYTF,TGCAGCGTTACGGACAGGGACTATGGCTACACCTTC,few,TRBD1,TRBV29-1,12,TRBJ1-2
CASSLRWDTGELFF,TGCGCCAGCAGCTTGAGGTGGGATACCGGGGAGCTGTTTTTT,.,.,TRBV5-1,14,TRBJ2-2
CAWRAFRTGGNEQYF,TGTGCCTGGAGGGCCTTTAGGACAGGGGGCAACGAGCAGTACTTC,.,TRBD1,TRBV30,15,TRBJ2-7
CASSQDWPENTEAFF,TGCGCCAGCAGCCAAGACTGGCCAGAGAACACTGAAGCTTTCTTT,.,.,TRBV4-3,15,TRBJ1-1
CATDRTGMNTEAFF,TGTGCCACCGACAGGACCGGAATGAACACTGAAGCTTTCTTT,.,.,TRBV10-3,14,TRBJ1-1